This T cell receptor beta chain came from a study of OX40 agonist ivuxolimab in advanced cancers. Study background: Past anti-PD-1, anti-PD-L1 or anti-CTLA-4 therapy was accepted, and 40% to 50% had received some. Three patients got partial responses; one had hepatocellular carcinoma and two had cutaneous melanoma.

Trimming pared 4 bases from V and 4 bases from J, leaving 16 bases between. The CDR3 runs to 15 residues. From germline, CDR1 is SGHDT and CDR2 YYEEEE. Study findings and constraints: More expanded clones were seen, on average, in CD8+ T cells than in CD4+.

A word on this clone: The target antigen is unknown.

Assay used: immunoSEQ multiplex PCR; TCRdb lists only in-frame clones, some missing. The repertoire includes about 94,000 clones, roughly 84% of them detected once, and around 0.28% sits in the top ten. At cycle 4 day 1, cycle 7 day 1, and baseline, blood was sampled. The chain couples TRBV5-6 to TRBJ2-3, with D perhaps matching TRBD2 (5 bases). Material: CD4+ or CD8+ T cells sorted from blood, obtained in a trial of the OX40 agonist ivuxolimab. The source is an adult with an advanced solid tumor such as melanoma, head and neck, liver or kidney cancer. For the CDR3, the DNA is TGTGCCAGCAGCCCGGAGGCGTCTACCGCAGATACGCAGTATTTT. The encoded protein is CASSPEASTADTQYF.